This passage covers 4 T cell receptor beta chains from one sample sequenced in a study of T cell responses to AZD1222 COVID-19 vaccine. This table comes from immunoSEQ multiplex PCR, and its TCRdb copy is limited to in-frame clones, with some not included. The sample lists tens of thousands of clones, under 95% seen once, with around a tenth in the top ten. The sequenced sample was peripheral blood, obtained 28 days after the second AZD1222 dose. These receptors were taken from an adult who received the AZD1222 COVID-19 vaccine.

The genes are TRBV5-6 and TRBJ1-6; 8 positions match TRBD1. Germline CDR1 is SGHDT and CDR2 is YYEEEE. The CDR3 runs 15 residues. Trimming removed 2 bases from V and 6 bases from J; junction bases left unmatched: 4. Written as DNA, the CDR3 is TGTGCCAGCAGCTTAGGCAGGGGGCGTAATTCACCCCTCCACTTT. Amino acid sequence: CASSLGRGRNSPLHF.

The rearrangement links TRBV6-4 to TRBJ2-1, with 8 bases aligning to TRBD1. Trimming took 2 bases from V and 2 from J; bases not matched to a gene: 2. CDR1 is MRHNA, CDR2 SNTAGT, per germline. This CDR3 is built from 15 residues. The CDR3 bases are TGTGCCAGCAGTGACGGACAGGGTCCCTACAATGAGCAGTTCTTC. Its protein product is CASSDGQGPYNEQFF.

The chain employs TRBV5-8 and TRBJ2-1; D might be TRBD2 (5 bases). The germline gives CDR1 SGHTS, CDR2 YDEGEE. V was shortened by 4 bases and J by 8 bases, with 16 bases between the two germline ends. The CDR3 is made up of 14 amino acids. CDR3 in DNA: TGTGCCAGCAGCCTCCGGCCGGGGATCGATGAGCAGTTCTTC. Protein: CASSLRPGIDEQFF.

The chain couples TRBV6-2 or TRBV6-3 to TRBJ2-2; either TRBD1 or TRBD2 may supply D (6 bases each). V was clipped by 4 bases and J by 5 bases, with 17 bases between them. The V gene's germline CDR1 is MNHEY and CDR2 SVGEGT. The CDR3 contains 16 residues. The CDR3 nucleotides are TGTGCCAGCAGTTCTGACGGAGGGGGGAGAACCGGGGAGCTGTTTTTT. It codes for CASSSDGGGRTGELFF.